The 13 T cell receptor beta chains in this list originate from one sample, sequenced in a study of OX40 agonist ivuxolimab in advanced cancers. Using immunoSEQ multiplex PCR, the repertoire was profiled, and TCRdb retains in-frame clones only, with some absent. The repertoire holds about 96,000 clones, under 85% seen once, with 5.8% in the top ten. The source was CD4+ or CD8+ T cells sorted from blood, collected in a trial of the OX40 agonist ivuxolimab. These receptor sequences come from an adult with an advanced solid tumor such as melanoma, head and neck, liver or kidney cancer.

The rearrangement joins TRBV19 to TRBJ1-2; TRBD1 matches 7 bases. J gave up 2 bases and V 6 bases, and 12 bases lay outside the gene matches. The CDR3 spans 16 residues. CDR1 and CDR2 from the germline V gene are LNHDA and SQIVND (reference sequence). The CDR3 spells CASSHGTERLNYGYTF. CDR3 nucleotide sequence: TGTGCCAGTAGCCACGGGACAGAGAGATTGAACTATGGCTACACCTTC.

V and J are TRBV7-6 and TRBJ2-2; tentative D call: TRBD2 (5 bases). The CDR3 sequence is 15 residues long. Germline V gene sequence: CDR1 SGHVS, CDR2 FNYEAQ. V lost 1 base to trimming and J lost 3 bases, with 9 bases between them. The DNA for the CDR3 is TGTGCCAGCAGCTTAGTCGGTAGCGACACCGGGGAGCTGTTTTTT. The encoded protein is CASSLVGSDTGELFF.

In DNA form, the CDR3 reads TGTGCCAGCGGGGACACTGAAGCTTTCTTT. Translation gives CASGDTEAFF. The genes are TRBV6-6 and TRBJ1-1; no firm D call. The germline gives CDR1 MNHNY, CDR2 SVGAGI (reference sequence). The CDR3 sequence is 10 residues long. V gave up 8 bases and J gave up 3 bases, with 4 bases separating them.

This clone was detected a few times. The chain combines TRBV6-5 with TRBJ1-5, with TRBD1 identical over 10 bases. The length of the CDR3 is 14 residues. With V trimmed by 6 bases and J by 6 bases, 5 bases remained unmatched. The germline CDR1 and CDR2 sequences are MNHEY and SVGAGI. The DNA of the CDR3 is TGTGCCAGCAGCCCCGGGACAGGGGTTCAGCCCCAGCATTTT. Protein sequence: CASSPGTGVQPQHF.

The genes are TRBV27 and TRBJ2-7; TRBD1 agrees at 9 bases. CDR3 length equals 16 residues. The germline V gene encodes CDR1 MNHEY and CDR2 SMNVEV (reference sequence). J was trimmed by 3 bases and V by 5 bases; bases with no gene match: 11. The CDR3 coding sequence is TGTGCCAGCAGTAAACAGGGGGCCAATCGTCTCTACGAGCAGTACTTC. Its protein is CASSKQGANRLYEQYF.

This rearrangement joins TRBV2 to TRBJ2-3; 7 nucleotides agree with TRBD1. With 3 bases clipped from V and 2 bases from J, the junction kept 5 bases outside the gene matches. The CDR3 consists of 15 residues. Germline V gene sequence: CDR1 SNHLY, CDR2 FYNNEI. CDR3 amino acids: CASSEVTGITDTQYF. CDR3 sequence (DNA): TGTGCCAGCAGTGAGGTGACAGGGATCACAGATACGCAGTATTTT.

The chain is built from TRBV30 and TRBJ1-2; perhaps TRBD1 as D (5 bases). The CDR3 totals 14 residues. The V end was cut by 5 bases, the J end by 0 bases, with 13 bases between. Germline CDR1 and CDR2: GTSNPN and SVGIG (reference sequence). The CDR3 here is CAWLRQRANYGYTF. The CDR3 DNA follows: TGTGCCTGGCTGAGACAGCGAGCTAACTATGGCTACACCTTC.

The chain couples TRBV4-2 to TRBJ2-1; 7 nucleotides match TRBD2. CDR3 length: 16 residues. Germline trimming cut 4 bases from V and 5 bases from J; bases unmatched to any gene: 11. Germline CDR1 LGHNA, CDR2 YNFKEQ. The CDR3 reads CASSRVRAGENNEQFF. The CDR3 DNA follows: TGTGCCAGCAGCCGGGTCCGGGCGGGAGAGAACAATGAGCAGTTCTTC.

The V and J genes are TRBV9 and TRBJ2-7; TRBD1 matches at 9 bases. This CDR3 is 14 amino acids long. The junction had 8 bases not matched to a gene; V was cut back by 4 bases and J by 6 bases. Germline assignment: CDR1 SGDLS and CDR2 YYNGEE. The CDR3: CASSTTGGTVEQYF. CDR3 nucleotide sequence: TGTGCCAGCAGCACCACAGGGGGCACGGTCGAGCAGTACTTC. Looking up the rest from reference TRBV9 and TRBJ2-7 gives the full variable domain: DSGVTQTPKHLITATGQRVTLRCSPRSGDLSVYWYQQSLDQGLQFLIQYYNGEERAKGNILERFSAQQFPDLHSELNLSSLELGDSALYFCASSTTGGTVEQYFGPGTRLTVT.

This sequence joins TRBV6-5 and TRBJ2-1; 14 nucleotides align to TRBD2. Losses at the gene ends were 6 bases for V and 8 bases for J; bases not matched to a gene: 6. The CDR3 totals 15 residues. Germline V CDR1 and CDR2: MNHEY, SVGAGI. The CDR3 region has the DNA TGTGCCAGCAGACGACTAGCGGGAGGGACGGATGAGCAGTTCTTC. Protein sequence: CASRRLAGGTDEQFF.

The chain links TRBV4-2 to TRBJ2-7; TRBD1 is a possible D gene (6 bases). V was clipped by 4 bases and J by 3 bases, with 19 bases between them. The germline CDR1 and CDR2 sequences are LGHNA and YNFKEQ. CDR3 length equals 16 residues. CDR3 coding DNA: TGTGCCAGCAGCCGGCTAACCCAGGGGAATAGCTACGAGCAGTACTTC. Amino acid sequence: CASSRLTQGNSYEQYF.

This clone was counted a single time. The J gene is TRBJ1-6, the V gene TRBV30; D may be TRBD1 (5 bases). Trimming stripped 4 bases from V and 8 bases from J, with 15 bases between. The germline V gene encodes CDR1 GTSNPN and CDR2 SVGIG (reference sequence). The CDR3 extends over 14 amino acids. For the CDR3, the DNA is TGTGCCTGGATTAACCGGGACCGAGATTCACCCCTCCACTTT. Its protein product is CAWINRDRDSPLHF. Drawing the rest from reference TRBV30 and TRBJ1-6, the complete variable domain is SQTIHQWPATLVQPVGSPLSLECTVEGTSNPNLYWYRQAAGRGLQLLFYSVGIGQISSEVPQNLSASRPQDRQFILSSKKLLLSDSGFYLCAWINRDRDSPLHFGNGTRLTVT.

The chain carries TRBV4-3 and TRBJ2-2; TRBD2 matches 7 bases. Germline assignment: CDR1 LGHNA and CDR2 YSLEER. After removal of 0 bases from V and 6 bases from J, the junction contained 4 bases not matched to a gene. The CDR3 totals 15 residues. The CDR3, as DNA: TGCGCCAGCAGCCAAGATCGACTAGCTGCCGGGGAGCTGTTTTTT. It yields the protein CASSQDRLAAGELFF.